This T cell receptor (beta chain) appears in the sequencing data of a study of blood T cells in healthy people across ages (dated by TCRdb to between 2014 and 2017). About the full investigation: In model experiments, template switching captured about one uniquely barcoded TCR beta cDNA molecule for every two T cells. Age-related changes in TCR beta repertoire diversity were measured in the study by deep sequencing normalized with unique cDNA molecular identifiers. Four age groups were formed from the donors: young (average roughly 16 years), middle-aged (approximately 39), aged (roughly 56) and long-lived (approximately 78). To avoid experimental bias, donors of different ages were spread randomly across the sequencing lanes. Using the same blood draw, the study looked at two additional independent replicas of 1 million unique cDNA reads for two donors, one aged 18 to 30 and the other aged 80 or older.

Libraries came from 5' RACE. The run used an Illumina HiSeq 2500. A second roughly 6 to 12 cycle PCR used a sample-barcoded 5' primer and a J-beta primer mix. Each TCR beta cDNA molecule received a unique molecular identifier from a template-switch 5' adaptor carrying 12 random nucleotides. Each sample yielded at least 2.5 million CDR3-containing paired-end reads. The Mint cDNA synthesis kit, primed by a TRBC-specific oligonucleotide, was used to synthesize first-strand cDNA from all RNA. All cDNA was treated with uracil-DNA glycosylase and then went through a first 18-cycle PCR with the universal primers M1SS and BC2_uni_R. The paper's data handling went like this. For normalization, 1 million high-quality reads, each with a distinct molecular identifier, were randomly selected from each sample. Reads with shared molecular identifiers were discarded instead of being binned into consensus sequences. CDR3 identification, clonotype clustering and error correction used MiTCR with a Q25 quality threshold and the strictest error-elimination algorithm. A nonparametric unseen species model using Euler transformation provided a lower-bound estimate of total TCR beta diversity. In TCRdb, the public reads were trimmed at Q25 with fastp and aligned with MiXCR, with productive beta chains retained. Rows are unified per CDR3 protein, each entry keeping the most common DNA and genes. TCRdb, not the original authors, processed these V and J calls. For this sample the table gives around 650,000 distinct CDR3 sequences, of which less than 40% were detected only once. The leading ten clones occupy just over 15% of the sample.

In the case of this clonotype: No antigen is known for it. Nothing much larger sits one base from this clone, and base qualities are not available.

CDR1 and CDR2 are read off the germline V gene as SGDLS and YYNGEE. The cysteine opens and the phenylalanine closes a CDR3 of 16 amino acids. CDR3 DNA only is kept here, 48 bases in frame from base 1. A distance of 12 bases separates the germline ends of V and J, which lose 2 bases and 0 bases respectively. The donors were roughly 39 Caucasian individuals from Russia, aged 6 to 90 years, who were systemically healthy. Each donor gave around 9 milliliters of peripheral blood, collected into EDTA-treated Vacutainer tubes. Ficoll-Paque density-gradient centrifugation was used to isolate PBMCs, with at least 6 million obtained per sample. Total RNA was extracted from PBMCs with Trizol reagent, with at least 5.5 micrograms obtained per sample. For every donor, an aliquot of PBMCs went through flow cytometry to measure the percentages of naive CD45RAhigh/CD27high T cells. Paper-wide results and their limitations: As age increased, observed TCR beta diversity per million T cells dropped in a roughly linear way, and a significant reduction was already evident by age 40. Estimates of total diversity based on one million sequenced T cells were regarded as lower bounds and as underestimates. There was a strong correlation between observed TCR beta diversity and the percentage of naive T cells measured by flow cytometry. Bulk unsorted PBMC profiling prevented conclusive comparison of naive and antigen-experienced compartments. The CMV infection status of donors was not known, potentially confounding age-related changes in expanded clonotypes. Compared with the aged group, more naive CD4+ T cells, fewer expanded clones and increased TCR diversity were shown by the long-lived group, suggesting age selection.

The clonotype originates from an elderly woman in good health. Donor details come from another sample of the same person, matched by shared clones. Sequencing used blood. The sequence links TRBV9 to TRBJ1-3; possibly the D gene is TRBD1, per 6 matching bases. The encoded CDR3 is CASSVSGADSGNTIYF. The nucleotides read TGTGCCAGCAGCGTTTCAGGGGCCGACTCTGGAAACACCATATATTTT.